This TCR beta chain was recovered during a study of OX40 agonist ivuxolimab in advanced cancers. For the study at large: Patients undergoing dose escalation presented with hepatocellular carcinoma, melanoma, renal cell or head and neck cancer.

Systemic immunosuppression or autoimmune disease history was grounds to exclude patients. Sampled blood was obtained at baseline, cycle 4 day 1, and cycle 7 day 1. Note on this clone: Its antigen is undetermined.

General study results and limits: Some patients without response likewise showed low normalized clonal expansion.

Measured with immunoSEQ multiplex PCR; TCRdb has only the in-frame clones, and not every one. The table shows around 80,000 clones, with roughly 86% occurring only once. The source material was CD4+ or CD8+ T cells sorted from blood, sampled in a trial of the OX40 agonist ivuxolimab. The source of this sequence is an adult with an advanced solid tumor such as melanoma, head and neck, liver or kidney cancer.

CDR3 nucleotide sequence: TGTGCCAGCAGCCTCCAGGGTGGGACCTACAATGAGCAGTTCTTC. It is translated as CASSLQGGTYNEQFF. This chain uses TRBV5-8 with TRBJ2-1, with D perhaps TRBD1 (5 bases). Germline V gene lookup returns CDR1 SGHTS and CDR2 YDEGEE. V lost 4 bases and J lost 2, with 13 bases in between. This CDR3 is built from 15 residues.